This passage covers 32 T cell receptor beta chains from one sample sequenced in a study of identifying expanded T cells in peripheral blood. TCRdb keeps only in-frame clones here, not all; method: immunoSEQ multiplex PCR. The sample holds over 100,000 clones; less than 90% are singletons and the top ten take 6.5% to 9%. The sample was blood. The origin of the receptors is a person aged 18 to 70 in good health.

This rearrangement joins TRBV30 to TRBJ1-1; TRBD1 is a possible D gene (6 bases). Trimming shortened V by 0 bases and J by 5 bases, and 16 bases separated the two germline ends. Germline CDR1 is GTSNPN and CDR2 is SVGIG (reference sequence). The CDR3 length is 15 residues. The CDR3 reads CAWSVRSGALTEAFF. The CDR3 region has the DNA TGTGCCTGGAGTGTACGGTCGGGGGCGCTGACTGAAGCTTTCTTT.

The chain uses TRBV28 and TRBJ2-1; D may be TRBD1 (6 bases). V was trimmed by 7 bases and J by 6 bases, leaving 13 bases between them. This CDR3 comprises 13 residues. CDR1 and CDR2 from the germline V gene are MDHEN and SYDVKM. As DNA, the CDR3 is TGTGCCAGCACCCTTAGGGGGATCAATGAGCAGTTCTTC. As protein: CASTLRGINEQFF.

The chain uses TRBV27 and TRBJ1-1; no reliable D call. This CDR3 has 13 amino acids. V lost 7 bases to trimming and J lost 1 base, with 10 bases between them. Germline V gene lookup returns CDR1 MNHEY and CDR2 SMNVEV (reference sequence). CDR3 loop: CASKWEPNTEAFF. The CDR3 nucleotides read TGTGCCAGCAAGTGGGAACCGAACACTGAAGCTTTCTTT.

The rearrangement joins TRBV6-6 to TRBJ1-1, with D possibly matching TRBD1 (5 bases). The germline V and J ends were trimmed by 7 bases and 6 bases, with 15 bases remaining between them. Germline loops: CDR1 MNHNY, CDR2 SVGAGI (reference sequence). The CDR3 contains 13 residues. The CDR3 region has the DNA TGTGCCAGCAAAACGGGGGGGAAATCTGAAGCTTTCTTT. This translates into CASKTGGKSEAFF.

The CDR3 here is CASNSGQVNEAFF. The CDR3 DNA sequence: TGTGCCAGCAATTCGGGACAGGTAAATGAAGCTTTCTTT. The chain is built from TRBV28 and TRBJ1-1; 8 bases align to TRBD1. CDR1 and CDR2 (germline): MDHEN, SYDVKM. The junction had 8 bases not matched to a gene; V was cut back by 7 bases and J by 7 bases. The CDR3 extends over 13 amino acids.

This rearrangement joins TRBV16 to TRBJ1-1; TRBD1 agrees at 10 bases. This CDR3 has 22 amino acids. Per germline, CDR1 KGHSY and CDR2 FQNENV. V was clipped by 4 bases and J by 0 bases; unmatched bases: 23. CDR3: CASSPFYSSRSGQGKLNTEAFF. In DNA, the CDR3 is TGTGCCAGCAGCCCGTTCTATTCCTCTCGCTCGGGACAGGGGAAATTGAACACTGAAGCTTTCTTT.

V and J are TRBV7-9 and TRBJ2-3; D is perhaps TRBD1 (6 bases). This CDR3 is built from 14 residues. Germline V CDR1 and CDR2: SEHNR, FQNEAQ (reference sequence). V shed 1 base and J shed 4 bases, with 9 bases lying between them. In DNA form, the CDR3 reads TGTGCCAGCAGCTTAGGGGGGCAGGCAGATACGCAGTATTTT. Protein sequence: CASSLGGQADTQYF.

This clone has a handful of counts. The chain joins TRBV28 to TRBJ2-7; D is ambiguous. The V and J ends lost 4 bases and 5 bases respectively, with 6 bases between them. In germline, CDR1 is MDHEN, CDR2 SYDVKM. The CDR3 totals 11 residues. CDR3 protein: CASSSFHEQYF. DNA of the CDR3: TGTGCCAGCAGTTCCTTCCACGAGCAGTACTTC.

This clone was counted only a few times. The CDR3 is CATSRELLYGYTF. The CDR3 nucleotides are TGTGCCACCAGCAGAGAACTGCTCTATGGCTACACCTTC. The chain carries TRBV15 and TRBJ1-2; D unclear. The CDR3 has 13 amino acids. Germline V gene data show CDR1 as LNHNV and CDR2 as YYDKDF (reference sequence). The ends were cut back, 0 bases at V and 4 bases at J, with 6 bases in the middle.

The CDR3 protein is CASSLVYGTATYNEQFF. The CDR3 nucleotides are TGTGCCAGCAGCTTGGTATATGGGACAGCTACCTACAATGAGCAGTTCTTC. The chain carries TRBV5-8 and TRBJ2-1; TRBD1 aligns across 7 bases. V trimming: 0 bases; J trimming: 2 bases; junction bases outside the gene matches: 8. Germline CDR1 reads SGHTS; CDR2 reads YDEGEE. The CDR3 runs 17 residues.

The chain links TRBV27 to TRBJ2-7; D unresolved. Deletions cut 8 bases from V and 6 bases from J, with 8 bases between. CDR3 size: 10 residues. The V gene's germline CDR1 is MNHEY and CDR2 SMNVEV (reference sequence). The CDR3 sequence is CASGGVEQYF. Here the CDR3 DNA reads TGTGCCAGCGGTGGTGTCGAGCAGTACTTC.

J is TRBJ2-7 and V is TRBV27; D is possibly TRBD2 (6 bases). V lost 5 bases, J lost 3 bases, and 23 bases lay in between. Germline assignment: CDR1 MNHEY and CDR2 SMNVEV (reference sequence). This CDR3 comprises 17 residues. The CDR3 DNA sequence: TGTGCCAGCAGTCTGTCCGGGACTGGGAGTTGGGGCTACGAGCAGTACTTC. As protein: CASSLSGTGSWGYEQYF.

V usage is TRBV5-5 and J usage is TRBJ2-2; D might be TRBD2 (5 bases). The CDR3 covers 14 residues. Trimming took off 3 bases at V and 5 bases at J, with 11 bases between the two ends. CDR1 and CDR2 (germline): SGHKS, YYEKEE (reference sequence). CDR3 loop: CASSSLWETGELFF. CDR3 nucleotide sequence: TGTGCCAGCAGCTCCCTTTGGGAGACCGGGGAGCTGTTTTTT.

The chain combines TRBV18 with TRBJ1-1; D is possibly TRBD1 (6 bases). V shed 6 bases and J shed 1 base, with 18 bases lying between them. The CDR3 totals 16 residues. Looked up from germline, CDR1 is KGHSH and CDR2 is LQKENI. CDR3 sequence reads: CASSPRQAPKNTEAFF. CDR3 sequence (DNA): TGTGCCAGCTCGCCTCGACAGGCCCCTAAGAACACTGAAGCTTTCTTT.

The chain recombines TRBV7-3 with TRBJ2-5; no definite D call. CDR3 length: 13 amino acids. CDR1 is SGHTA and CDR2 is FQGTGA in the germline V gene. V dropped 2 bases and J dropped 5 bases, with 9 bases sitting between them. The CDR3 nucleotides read TGTGCCAGCAGCTTACATGGTGGGGAGACCCAGTACTTC. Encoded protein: CASSLHGGETQYF.

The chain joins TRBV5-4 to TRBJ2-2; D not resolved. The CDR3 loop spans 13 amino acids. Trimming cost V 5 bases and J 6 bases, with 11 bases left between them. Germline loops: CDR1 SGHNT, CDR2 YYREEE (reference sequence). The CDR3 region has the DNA TGTGCCAGCAGAGCTTCCCAGGCCGGGGAGCTGTTTTTT. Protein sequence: CASRASQAGELFF.

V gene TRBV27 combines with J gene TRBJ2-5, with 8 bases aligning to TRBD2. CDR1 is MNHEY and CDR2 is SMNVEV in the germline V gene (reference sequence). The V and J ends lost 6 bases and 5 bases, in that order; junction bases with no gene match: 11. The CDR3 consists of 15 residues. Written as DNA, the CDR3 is TGTGCCAGCAGGGGACTAGTAGGGAACCTGGAGACCCAGTACTTC. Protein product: CASRGLVGNLETQYF.

The CDR3 nucleotides read TGTGCCAGCAGTGACGTATATAGCAATCAGCCCCAGCATTTT. Protein: CASSDVYSNQPQHF. The rearrangement uses TRBV6-5 and TRBJ1-5; D not certain. Trimming left V 5 bases short and J 0 bases short, with 8 bases between. Germline V lookup: CDR1 MNHEY, CDR2 SVGAGI. CDR3 length: 14 amino acids.

The CDR3 reads CASSPTSGGATQYF. Here the CDR3 DNA reads TGTGCCAGCAGCCCGACTAGCGGGGGCGCTACGCAGTATTTT. The J gene is TRBJ2-3, the V gene TRBV7-2, with TRBD2 identical over 12 bases. The CDR3 totals 14 residues. The germline V gene has CDR1 SGHTA and CDR2 FQGNSA. The ends lost 5 bases at V and 8 bases at J; junction bases unmatched: 5.

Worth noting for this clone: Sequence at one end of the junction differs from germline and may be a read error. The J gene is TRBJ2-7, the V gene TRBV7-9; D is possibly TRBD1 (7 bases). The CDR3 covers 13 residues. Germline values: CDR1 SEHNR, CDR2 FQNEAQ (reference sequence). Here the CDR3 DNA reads TGTGCCAGCAGCTTAGCGGAGGGGGGACAGAGAGACTTC. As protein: CASSLAEGGQRDF.

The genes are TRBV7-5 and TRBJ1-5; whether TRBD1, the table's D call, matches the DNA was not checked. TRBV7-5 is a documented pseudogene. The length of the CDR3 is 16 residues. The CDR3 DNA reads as TGTGCCAGAAGCTTAGGCCGACAGGATAGCAATCAGCCCCAGCATTTT. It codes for CARSLGRQDSNQPQHF.

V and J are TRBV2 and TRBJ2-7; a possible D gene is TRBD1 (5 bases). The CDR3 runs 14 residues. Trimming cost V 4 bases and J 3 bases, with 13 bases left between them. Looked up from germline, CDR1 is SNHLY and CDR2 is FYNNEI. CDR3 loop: CASSGQPPLYEQYF. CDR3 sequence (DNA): TGTGCCAGCAGTGGACAGCCGCCCCTCTACGAGCAGTACTTC.

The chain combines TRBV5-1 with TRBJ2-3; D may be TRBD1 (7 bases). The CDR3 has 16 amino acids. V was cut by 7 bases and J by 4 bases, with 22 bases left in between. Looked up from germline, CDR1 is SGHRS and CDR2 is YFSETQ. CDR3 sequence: CASSRGDSLGPDTQYF. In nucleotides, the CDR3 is TGCGCCAGCTCCAGGGGGGACTCCCTGGGCCCAGATACGCAGTATTTT.

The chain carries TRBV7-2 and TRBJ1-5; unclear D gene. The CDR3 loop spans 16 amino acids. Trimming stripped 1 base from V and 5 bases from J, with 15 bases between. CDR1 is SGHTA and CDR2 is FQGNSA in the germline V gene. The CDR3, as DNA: TGTGCCAGCAGCTTAGTAGTTGGGTTCGGGCATCAGCCCCAGCATTTT. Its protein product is CASSLVVGFGHQPQHF.

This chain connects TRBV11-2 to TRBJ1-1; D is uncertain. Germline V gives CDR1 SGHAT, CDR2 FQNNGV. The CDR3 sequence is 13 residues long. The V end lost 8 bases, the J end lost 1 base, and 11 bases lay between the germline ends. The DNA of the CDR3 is TGTGCCAGCGGAATAATGGGGAACACTGAAGCTTTCTTT. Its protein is CASGIMGNTEAFF.

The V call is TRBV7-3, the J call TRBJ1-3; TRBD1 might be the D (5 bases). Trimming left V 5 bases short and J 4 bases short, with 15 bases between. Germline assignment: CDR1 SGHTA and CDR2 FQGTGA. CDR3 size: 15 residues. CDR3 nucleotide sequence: TGTGCCAGCAGCCGGGACTCCGCAGCCGGAAACACCATATATTTT. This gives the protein CASSRDSAAGNTIYF.

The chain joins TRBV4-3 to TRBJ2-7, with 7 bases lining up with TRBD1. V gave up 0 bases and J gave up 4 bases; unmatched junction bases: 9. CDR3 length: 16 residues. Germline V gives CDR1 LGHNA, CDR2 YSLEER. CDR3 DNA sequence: TGCGCCAGCAGCCAAGATTTAGGGACAGCTAGTTACGAGCAGTACTTC. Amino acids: CASSQDLGTASYEQYF.

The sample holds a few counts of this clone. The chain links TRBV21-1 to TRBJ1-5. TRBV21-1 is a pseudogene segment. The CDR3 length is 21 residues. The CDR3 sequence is CASSKGTSGYLAYDSNQPQHF. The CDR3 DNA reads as TGTGCCAGCAGCAAAGGAACGTCGGGCTATCTGGCGTACGATAGCAATCAGCCCCAGCATTTT.

CDR3 sequence reads: CASLWAGGTITDTQYF. For the CDR3, the DNA is TGTGCCAGCTTATGGGCGGGGGGGACGATCACAGATACGCAGTATTTT. This chain connects TRBV14 to TRBJ2-3; 9 bases fit TRBD2. The germline gives CDR1 SGHDN, CDR2 FVKESK. V trimming: 8 bases; J trimming: 2 bases; junction bases outside the gene matches: 11. The CDR3 is made up of 16 amino acids.

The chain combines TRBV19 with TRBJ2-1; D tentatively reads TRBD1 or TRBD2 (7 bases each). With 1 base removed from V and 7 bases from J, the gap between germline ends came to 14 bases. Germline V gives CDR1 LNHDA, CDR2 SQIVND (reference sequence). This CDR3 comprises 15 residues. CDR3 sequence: CASSIGQGGVNEQFF. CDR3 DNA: TGTGCCAGTAGTATAGGACAGGGAGGGGTGAATGAGCAGTTCTTC.

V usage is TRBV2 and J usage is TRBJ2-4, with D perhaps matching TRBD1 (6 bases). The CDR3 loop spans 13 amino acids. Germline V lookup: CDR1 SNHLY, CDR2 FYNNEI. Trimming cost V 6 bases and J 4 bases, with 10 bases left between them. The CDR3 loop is CASSPGQKNIQYF. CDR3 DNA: TGTGCCAGCAGCCCGGGACAAAAAAACATTCAGTACTTC.

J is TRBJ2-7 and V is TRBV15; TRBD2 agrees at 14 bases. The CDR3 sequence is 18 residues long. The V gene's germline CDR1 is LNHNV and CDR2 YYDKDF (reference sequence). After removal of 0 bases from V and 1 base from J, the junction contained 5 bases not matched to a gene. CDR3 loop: CATSREGLAGAGSYEQYF. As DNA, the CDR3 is TGTGCCACCAGCAGAGAGGGACTAGCGGGAGCGGGGTCCTACGAGCAGTACTTC.